This T cell receptor beta chain was found in a study of T cell responses to AZD1222 COVID-19 vaccine. Assay used: immunoSEQ multiplex PCR; TCRdb lists only in-frame clones, some missing. The sample lists about 130,000 clones, roughly 90% occurring once. As to this clone: The antigen remains unidentified.

CDR3 length: 16 residues. V dropped 5 bases and J dropped 2; count of bases not matched to a gene: 8. Germline CDR1 reads MGHRA; CDR2 reads YSYEKL. Whole-study findings and limits: Every sample of the repertoires postdated the peak T cell response.

The chain uses TRBV4-1 and TRBJ2-7, with 11 bases aligning to TRBD2. The source material was peripheral blood, sampled on day 0 of AZD1222 vaccination. This receptor was identified in an adult in good health. The CDR3 sequence is CASSSPGLAVTYEQYF. The CDR3 DNA reads TGCGCCAGCAGCTCGCCGGGACTAGCGGTTACCTACGAGCAGTACTTC.